This T cell receptor beta chain came from a study of T cell changes during pregnancy in multiple sclerosis. Trimming removed 6 bases from V and 7 bases from J; junction bases left unmatched: 7. Germline lookup yields CDR1 SGHTA and CDR2 FQGNSA. The CDR3 totals 15 residues. Method: immunoSEQ multiplex PCR; TCRdb's copy keeps in-frame clones and lacks some. This sample yields about 85,000 clones, of which approximately 89% are seen a single time; approximately 2.5% belongs to the top ten. The chain couples TRBV7-2 to TRBJ2-7; 15 bases agree with TRBD2. This TCR was recovered from a female donor with multiple sclerosis, enrolled in a pregnancy study. The sequencing here drew on peripheral blood, taken in the first trimester of pregnancy. The CDR3 protein is CASRPRTSGREEQYF. In DNA, the CDR3 is TGTGCCAGCAGGCCTAGGACTAGCGGGAGGGAGGAGCAGTACTTC.